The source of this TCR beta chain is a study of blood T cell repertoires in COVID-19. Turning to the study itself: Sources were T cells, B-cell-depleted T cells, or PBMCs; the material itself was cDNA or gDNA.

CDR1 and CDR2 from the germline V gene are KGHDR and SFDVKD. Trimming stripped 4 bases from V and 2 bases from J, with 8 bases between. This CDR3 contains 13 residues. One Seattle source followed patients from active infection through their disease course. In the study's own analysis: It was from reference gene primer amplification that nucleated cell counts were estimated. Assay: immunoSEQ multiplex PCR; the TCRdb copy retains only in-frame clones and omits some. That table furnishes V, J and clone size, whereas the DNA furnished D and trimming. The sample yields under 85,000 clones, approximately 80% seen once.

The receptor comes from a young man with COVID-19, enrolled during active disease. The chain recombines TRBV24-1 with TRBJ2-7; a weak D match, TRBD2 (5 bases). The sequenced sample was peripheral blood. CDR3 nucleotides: TGTGCCACCAGTGAGCCCGGGACCTACGAGCAGTACTTC. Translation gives CATSEPGTYEQYF.